Following are 26 T cell receptor beta chains from one sample sequenced in a study of cytomegalovirus exposure and HLA in healthy donors. The PCR ran on 60 Vbeta and 13 Jbeta primers. Measured with immunoSEQ multiplex PCR; TCRdb has only the in-frame clones, and not every one. The data contain around 140,000 clones, 60% to 85% of them seen just once; the ten biggest clones take up 1.8%. The sample taken for sequencing was PBMCs. These TCRs come from a female donor in good health and CMV-seropositive.

The rearrangement joins TRBV18 to TRBJ2-7; 9 bases agree with TRBD1. V dropped 3 bases and J dropped 4; count of bases not matched to a gene: 7. The length of the CDR3 is 15 residues. CDR1 and CDR2 (germline): KGHSH, LQKENI. For the CDR3, the DNA is TGTGCCAGCTCACCGGTGGGACAGGGTACTTACGAGCAGTACTTC. Encoded protein: CASSPVGQGTYEQYF.

In its sample, this clone was seen once. The chain combines TRBV9 with TRBJ2-1; 16 nucleotides agree with TRBD2. The germline V gene has CDR1 SGDLS and CDR2 YYNGEE. The CDR3 has 17 amino acids. With V trimmed by 3 bases and J by 4 bases, 4 bases remained unmatched. The CDR3 nucleotides read TGTGCCAGCAGCGGGGGACTAGCGGGGGGGATATACAATGAGCAGTTCTTC. It specifies CASSGGLAGGIYNEQFF.

Of note for this clone: This sample includes further DNA sequences coding for the same CDR3. The V call is TRBV5-1, the J call TRBJ1-2, with D hard to call. V was trimmed by 2 bases and J by 7 bases, leaving 12 bases between them. The germline gives CDR1 SGHRS, CDR2 YFSETQ. The CDR3 loop spans 13 amino acids. The CDR3 region has the DNA TGCGCCAGCAGCTTAGCAGGTGGTGGTGGCTACACCTTC. This encodes CASSLAGGGGYTF.

The chain couples TRBV5-5 to TRBJ1-5; weak D call: TRBD1 (6 bases). This CDR3 is 15 amino acids long. Trimming removed 3 bases from V and 2 bases from J, with 12 bases in between. Germline values: CDR1 SGHKS, CDR2 YYEKEE (reference sequence). The CDR3 loop is CASSWGGPGNQPQHF. The CDR3 nucleotides are TGTGCCAGCAGCTGGGGGGGGCCGGGCAATCAGCCCCAGCATTTT.

This chain connects TRBV30 to TRBJ2-7; a weak D match, TRBD2 (5 bases). Germline V lookup: CDR1 GTSNPN, CDR2 SVGIG (reference sequence). CDR3 length: 16 amino acids. The V and J ends lost 0 bases and 2 bases respectively, with 17 bases between them. For the CDR3, the DNA is TGTGCCTGGAGTGTACGTCGTCTAGCAGTGACCTACGAGCAGTACTTC. Residues: CAWSVRRLAVTYEQYF.

CDR3 amino acids: CASSPASGNNEQFF. The CDR3 bases are TGTGCCAGCTCCCCGGCTAGCGGGAACAATGAGCAGTTCTTC. The chain has TRBV6-4 and TRBJ2-1; 9 nucleotides align to TRBD2. Germline loops: CDR1 MRHNA, CDR2 SNTAGT. Trimming removed 8 bases from V and 5 bases from J; junction bases left unmatched: 7. There are 14 residues in the CDR3.

This clone was observed a handful of times. The chain is built from TRBV7-9 and TRBJ2-7, with a weak D call TRBD2 (5 bases). CDR1 SEHNR and CDR2 FQNEAQ come from the germline V gene (reference sequence). The CDR3 runs to 13 residues. V shed 5 bases and J shed 2 bases, with 10 bases lying between them. CDR3 nucleotide sequence: TGTGCCAGCAGCCCGGACTTTGCCTACGAGCAGTACTTC. Protein sequence: CASSPDFAYEQYF.

The CDR3 sequence: CATDEQFF. CDR3 coding DNA: TGCGCCACCGATGAGCAGTTCTTC. The V gene is TRBV23-1, the J gene TRBJ2-1; no definite D call. TRBV23-1 is marked as an open reading frame, function uncertain. The CDR3 is 8 residues long. Trimming took off 10 bases at V and 8 bases at J, with 3 bases between the two ends.

The chain has TRBV5-4 and TRBJ1-6; possible D gene TRBD1, 5 bases. This CDR3 contains 13 residues. Germline CDR1 and CDR2: SGHNT and YYREEE (reference sequence). V lost 6 bases and J 9 bases, leaving 13 bases between the germline ends. The CDR3 region has the DNA TGTGCCAGCACTTTGGGGCGGGGTTCACCCCTCCACTTT. This sequence encodes CASTLGRGSPLHF.

The chain couples TRBV15 to TRBJ2-5; maybe TRBD1 (5 bases). The CDR3 consists of 14 residues. Germline-derived CDR1 and CDR2 are LNHNV and YYDKDF (reference sequence). V was cut by 0 bases and J by 10 bases, with 15 bases left in between. The CDR3 region is CATSRDVLVGHQYF. The CDR3 nucleotides are TGTGCCACCAGCAGAGATGTTTTGGTAGGACACCAGTACTTC.

In this sample, this clone turned up once. The CDR3 protein is CASSLAMTGAGELFF. The DNA of the CDR3 is TGTGCCAGCAGCTTAGCAATGACAGGGGCCGGGGAGCTGTTTTTT. J is TRBJ2-2 and V is TRBV7-9; 8 bases map to TRBD1. V lost 0 bases, J lost 6 bases, and 3 bases stayed unmatched. The CDR3 covers 15 residues. CDR1 and CDR2 (germline): SEHNR, FQNEAQ (reference sequence).

The chain has TRBV18 and TRBJ2-7; D may be TRBD2 (6 bases). Germline CDR1 reads KGHSH; CDR2 reads LQKENI. CDR3 size: 16 residues. The ends were cut back, 4 bases at V and 0 bases at J, with 16 bases in the middle. The CDR3 DNA reads as TGTGCCAGCTCACACACGACACCCGGGGGCTCCTACGAGCAGTACTTC. This encodes CASSHTTPGGSYEQYF.

The genes are TRBV5-1 and TRBJ2-2, with TRBD1 matching over 8 bases. The germline CDR1 and CDR2 sequences are SGHRS and YFSETQ. With V trimmed by 2 bases and J by 12 bases, 3 bases remained unmatched. The CDR3 spans 12 residues. CDR3 sequence (DNA): TGCGCCAGCAGCTTAAGACAGGGGCAGCTGTTTTTT. Protein sequence: CASSLRQGQLFF.

This clone was counted a single time. The rearrangement joins TRBV18 to TRBJ1-2; no firm D call. Germline V CDR1 and CDR2: KGHSH, LQKENI. V was clipped by 2 bases and J by 4 bases, with 17 bases between them. This CDR3 contains 16 residues. CDR3: CASSPNVREEGYGYTF. DNA for the CDR3: TGTGCCAGCTCACCAAATGTGAGGGAAGAGGGCTATGGCTACACCTTC.

The DNA of the CDR3 is TGCAGCGCCTGGGACTCTCGGGGGGCCAACGTCCTGACTTTC. Protein product: CSAWDSRGANVLTF. V and J are TRBV29-1 and TRBJ2-6; D might be TRBD2 (6 bases). Looked up from germline, CDR1 is SQVTM and CDR2 is ANQGSEA. The germline V and J ends were trimmed by 7 bases and 4 bases, with 14 bases remaining between them. The CDR3 extends over 14 amino acids.

V gene TRBV5-6 combines with J gene TRBJ1-4, with 7 positions matching TRBD1. V lost 4 bases to trimming and J lost 6 bases; unmatched junction nucleotides: 12. The CDR3 covers 16 residues. CDR1 is SGHDT, CDR2 YYEEEE, per germline. For the CDR3, the DNA is TGTGCCAGCAGCAAATACCGGGACAGTGGGGATGAAAAACTGTTTTTT. It translates to CASSKYRDSGDEKLFF.

V and J are TRBV14 and TRBJ2-1, with D possibly matching TRBD2 (6 bases). Germline lookup yields CDR1 SGHDN and CDR2 FVKESK. The CDR3 loop spans 15 amino acids. Trimming left V 5 bases short and J 4 bases short, with 15 bases between. Written as DNA, the CDR3 is TGTGCCAGCAGCTTCTTGGGGGGAGAATACAATGAGCAGTTCTTC. Translated: CASSFLGGEYNEQFF.

The chain employs TRBV20-1 and TRBJ2-1; no definite D call. The CDR3 consists of 10 residues. V lost 3 bases to trimming and J lost 7 bases, with 4 bases between them. Germline-derived CDR1 and CDR2 are DFQATT and SNEGSKA (reference sequence). CDR3 amino acids: CSARQNEQFF. The CDR3 DNA reads TGCAGTGCTAGGCAGAATGAGCAGTTCTTC.

Only one count was recorded for this clone. J is TRBJ2-7 and V is TRBV27; 9 nucleotides match TRBD2. The V and J ends lost 4 bases and 0 bases, in that order; junction bases with no gene match: 10. There are 17 residues in the CDR3. Germline V gene data show CDR1 as MNHEY and CDR2 as SMNVEV (reference sequence). CDR3 DNA sequence: TGTGCCAGCAGTTCCGGGGGGGCGGGGGGGAACTCCTACGAGCAGTACTTC. Amino acid sequence: CASSSGGAGGNSYEQYF.

This clone was recorded only once. J is TRBJ2-1 and V is TRBV30; 11 bases align to TRBD2. The length of the CDR3 is 14 residues. Trimming removed 2 bases from V and 4 bases from J; junction bases left unmatched: 1. The germline CDR1 and CDR2 sequences are GTSNPN and SVGIG (reference sequence). The CDR3 region has the DNA TGTGCCTGGAGTCTAGCGGGGGGTTACAATGAGCAGTTCTTC. This gives the protein CAWSLAGGYNEQFF.

This clone is a singleton in its sample. The chain links TRBV28 to TRBJ1-5; perhaps TRBD1 as D (5 bases). This CDR3 has 14 amino acids. CDR1 is MDHEN and CDR2 is SYDVKM in the germline V gene. Trimming took 5 bases from V and 5 from J, leaving 13 bases between them. Written as DNA, the CDR3 is TGTGCCAGCAGTACCGCGGGACGATATCAGCCCCAGCATTTT. Protein sequence: CASSTAGRYQPQHF.

This chain joins TRBV9 and TRBJ1-4; 7 bases fit TRBD1. V was pared by 3 bases and J by 8 bases, with 13 bases of the junction left unmatched. The germline gives CDR1 SGDLS, CDR2 YYNGEE. The CDR3 length is 16 residues. The CDR3 DNA is TGTGCCAGCAGCGCCTCAGATGGTGGAGGGGGCGAAAAACTGTTTTTT. Its translation is CASSASDGGGGEKLFF.

This clone came up a few times. CDR3 amino acids: CASSPRNRKDTEAFF. CDR3 coding DNA: TGTGCCAGCTCACCACGAAACAGGAAGGACACTGAAGCTTTCTTT. The V gene is TRBV18, the J gene TRBJ1-1, with D possibly matching TRBD1 (5 bases). V was clipped by 1 base and J by 3 bases, with 12 bases between them. The germline CDR1 and CDR2 sequences are KGHSH and LQKENI. This CDR3 is built from 15 residues. The variable domain in full, completed from reference TRBV18 and TRBJ1-1, reads NAGVMQNPRHLVRRRGQEARLRCSPMKGHSHVYWYRQLPEEGLKFMVYLQKENIIDESGMPKERFSAEFPKEGPSILRIQQVVRGDSAAYFCASSPRNRKDTEAFFGQGTRLTVV.

The chain recombines TRBV5-1 with TRBJ2-2, with TRBD1 matching over 9 bases. Losses at the gene ends were 0 bases for V and 2 bases for J; bases not matched to a gene: 8. The CDR3 covers 18 residues. CDR1 and CDR2 from the germline V gene are SGHRS and YFSETQ. The chain's CDR3 is CASSLATPGQGNTGELFF. CDR3 sequence (DNA): TGCGCCAGCAGCTTGGCTACCCCGGGACAGGGAAACACCGGGGAGCTGTTTTTT.

The rearrangement uses TRBV15 and TRBJ1-1; 7 nucleotides align to TRBD1. The CDR3 runs 13 residues. Unmatched junction bases numbered 3, after V lost 3 bases and J lost 5 bases. The germline CDR1 and CDR2 sequences are LNHNV and YYDKDF (reference sequence). The chain's CDR3 is CATSSLRGTEAFF. CDR3 coding DNA: TGTGCCACCAGCAGTCTCAGGGGGACTGAAGCTTTCTTT.

This clone was counted between two and nine times. V and J are TRBV7-3 and TRBJ2-3, with TRBD2 identical over 10 bases. The CDR3 extends over 15 amino acids. Germline-derived CDR1 and CDR2 are SGHTA and FQGTGA. V shed 5 bases, J shed 1 base, and the junction held 3 bases outside the gene matches. The CDR3 DNA reads TGTGCCAGCAGCCCGACTAGCGGGCGCACAGATACGCAGTATTTT. Its translation: CASSPTSGRTDTQYF.